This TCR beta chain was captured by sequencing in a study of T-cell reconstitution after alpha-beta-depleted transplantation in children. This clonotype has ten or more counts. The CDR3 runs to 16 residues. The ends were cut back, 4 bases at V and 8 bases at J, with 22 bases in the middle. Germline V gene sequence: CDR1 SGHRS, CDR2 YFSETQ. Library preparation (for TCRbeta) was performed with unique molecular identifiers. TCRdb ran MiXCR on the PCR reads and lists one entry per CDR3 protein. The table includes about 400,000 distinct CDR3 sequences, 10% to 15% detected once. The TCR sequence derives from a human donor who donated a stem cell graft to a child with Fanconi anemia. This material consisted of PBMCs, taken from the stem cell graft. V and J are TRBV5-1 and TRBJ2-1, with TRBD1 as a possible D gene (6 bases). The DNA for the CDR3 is TGCGCCAGCAGCCCGGAGTCCCACAGGGTTGGAGATGAGCAGTTCTTC. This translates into CASSPESHRVGDEQFF.